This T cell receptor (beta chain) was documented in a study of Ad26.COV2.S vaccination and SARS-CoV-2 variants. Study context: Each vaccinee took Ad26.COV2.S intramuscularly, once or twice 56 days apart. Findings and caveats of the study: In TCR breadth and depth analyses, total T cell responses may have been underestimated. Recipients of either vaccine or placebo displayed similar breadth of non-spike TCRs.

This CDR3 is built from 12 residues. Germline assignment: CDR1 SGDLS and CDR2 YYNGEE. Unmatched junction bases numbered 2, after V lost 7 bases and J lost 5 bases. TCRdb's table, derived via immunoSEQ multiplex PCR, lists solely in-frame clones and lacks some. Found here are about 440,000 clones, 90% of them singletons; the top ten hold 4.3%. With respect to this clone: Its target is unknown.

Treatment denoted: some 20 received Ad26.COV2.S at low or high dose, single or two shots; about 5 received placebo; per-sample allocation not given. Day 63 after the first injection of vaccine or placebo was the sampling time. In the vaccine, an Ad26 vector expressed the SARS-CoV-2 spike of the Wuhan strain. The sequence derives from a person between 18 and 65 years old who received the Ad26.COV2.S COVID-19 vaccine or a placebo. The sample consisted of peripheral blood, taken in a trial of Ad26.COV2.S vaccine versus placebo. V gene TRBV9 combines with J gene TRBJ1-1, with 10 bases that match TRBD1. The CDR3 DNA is TGTGCCAGCGGACAGGGGGGAACTGAAGCTTTCTTT. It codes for CASGQGGTEAFF.